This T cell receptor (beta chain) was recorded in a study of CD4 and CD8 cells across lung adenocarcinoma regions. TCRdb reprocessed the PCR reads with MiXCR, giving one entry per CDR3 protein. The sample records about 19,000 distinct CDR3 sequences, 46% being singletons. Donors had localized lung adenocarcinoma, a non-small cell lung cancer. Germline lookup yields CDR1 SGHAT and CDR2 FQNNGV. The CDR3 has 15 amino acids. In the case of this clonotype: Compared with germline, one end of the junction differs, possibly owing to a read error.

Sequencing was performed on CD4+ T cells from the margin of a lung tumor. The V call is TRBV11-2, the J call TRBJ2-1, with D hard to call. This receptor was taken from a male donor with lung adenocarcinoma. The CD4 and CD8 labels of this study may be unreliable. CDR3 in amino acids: CASSLVLQRMATQCF. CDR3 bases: TGTGCCAGCAGCTTAGTACTCCAGAGAATGGCGACCCAGTGCTTC.